Below are 23 T cell receptor beta chains sequenced from a single sample in a study of blood T cell repertoires in COVID-19 (dated by TCRdb to about 2020). Library preparation was by the immunoSEQ multiplex PCR assay. The table comes from immuneACCESS by way of TCRdb, which keeps in-frame sequences with V and J called. Part of the clones is missing from these tables; in studies checked, under half for an unresolved V gene and the rest for unknown reasons. The sample includes around 170,000 clones, with about 88% observed a single time. Around 14% of the sample is in the top ten clones. The sequencing input was peripheral blood. The receptors were gathered from a man aged 30 to 45 with active or convalescent COVID-19.

The rearrangement joins TRBV5-1 to TRBJ2-1; 12 bases match TRBD1. Losses at the gene ends were 6 bases for V and 7 bases for J; bases not matched to a gene: 5. Looked up from germline, CDR1 is SGHRS and CDR2 is YFSETQ. The CDR3 loop spans 14 amino acids. The CDR3 reads CASTGTGGSNEQFF. In DNA, the CDR3 is TGCGCCAGCACAGGGACAGGGGGCTCGAATGAGCAGTTCTTC.

This chain joins TRBV28 and TRBJ2-2, with 11 bases fitting TRBD2. This CDR3 has 16 amino acids. Germline CDR1 MDHEN, CDR2 SYDVKM. V gave up 5 bases and J gave up 6 bases; unmatched junction bases: 8. CDR3 nucleotides: TGTGCCAGCAGTGCCCCGACTAGCGGGGTGGCCGGGGAGCTGTTTTTT. Residues: CASSAPTSGVAGELFF.

The chain is built from TRBV7-2 and TRBJ2-7, with 12 bases fitting TRBD2. The V segment lost 5 bases and the J segment 4 bases; nucleotides outside the gene matches: 6. Germline assignment: CDR1 SGHTA and CDR2 FQGNSA. The CDR3 has 15 residues. The CDR3, as DNA: TGTGCCAGCAGCGAACTAGCGGGAGGACCGTACGAGCAGTACTTC. Residues: CASSELAGGPYEQYF.

The gene calls are TRBV3-1 (or the pseudogene TRBV3-2) and TRBJ2-3, with D perhaps TRBD2 (6 bases). Trimming shortened V by 4 bases and J by 6 bases, and 14 bases separated the two germline ends. CDR1 and CDR2 (germline): LGHDT, YNNKEL (reference sequence). The CDR3 consists of 14 residues. CDR3 in amino acids: CASSRLAQGDTQYF. CDR3 coding DNA: TGTGCCAGCAGCCGCCTAGCGCAAGGGGATACGCAGTATTTT.

This clone qualifies as medium-sized. The CDR3 DNA follows: TGCGCCAGCAGCCACTGGACAGGGGCTAACTATGGCTACACCTTC. Translated, it gives CASSHWTGANYGYTF. This chain connects TRBV4-1 to TRBJ1-2, with 9 bases lining up with TRBD1. The CDR3 sequence is 15 residues long. Germline V gene lookup returns CDR1 MGHRA and CDR2 YSYEKL. V shed 3 bases and J 0 bases; nucleotides not matched to a gene: 2.

This clone was seen more than once but under ten times. This sequence joins TRBV2 and TRBJ1-2, with TRBD1 matching 8 bases. Germline loops: CDR1 SNHLY, CDR2 FYNNEI. This CDR3 is 17 amino acids long. The V and J ends lost 3 bases and 9 bases, in that order; junction bases with no gene match: 18. The CDR3 nucleotides are TGTGCCAGCAGTGAGTCAGGGGGCAACGTAGGAGGGAGTAGCTACACCTTC. This sequence encodes CASSESGGNVGGSSYTF.

This clone was seen only once. The CDR3 spells CASRTTGDYSGNTIYF. DNA for the CDR3: TGTGCCAGCAGGACGACAGGGGACTACTCTGGAAACACCATATATTTT. The rearrangement links TRBV7-2 to TRBJ1-3, with TRBD1 matching over 8 bases. CDR1 and CDR2 (germline): SGHTA, FQGNSA. Losses at the gene ends were 6 bases for V and 0 bases for J; bases not matched to a gene: 7. This CDR3 spans 16 amino acids.

The chain is built from TRBV7-6 and TRBJ2-1; D unclear. Germline V gene lookup returns CDR1 SGHVS and CDR2 FNYEAQ. The CDR3 has 14 residues. V was clipped by 2 bases and J by 6 bases, with 11 bases between them. CDR3 in DNA: TGTGCCAGCAGCTTAAATAGCCTTAGCAATGAGCAGTTCTTC. Translation: CASSLNSLSNEQFF.

The chain couples TRBV28 to TRBJ1-2, with D uncertain. V was cut by 6 bases and J by 4 bases, with 9 bases left in between. Germline V CDR1 and CDR2: MDHEN, SYDVKM. The CDR3 length is 12 residues. CDR3 nucleotides: TGTGCCAGCAGGAGTACCGCCTATGGCTACACCTTC. It translates to CASRSTAYGYTF.

The chain links TRBV19 to TRBJ1-1; 9 bases fit TRBD1. The CDR3 runs to 17 residues. CDR1 LNHDA and CDR2 SQIVND come from the germline V gene (reference sequence). V shed 5 bases, J shed 4 bases, and the junction held 14 bases outside the gene matches. CDR3 nucleotide sequence: TGTGCCAGTAGTGTGACAGGGGGGACCAAGATACTCACTGAAGCTTTCTTT. It encodes CASSVTGGTKILTEAFF.

The V and J genes are TRBV10-2 and TRBJ2-5; 9 nucleotides agree with TRBD2. In germline, CDR1 is WSHSY, CDR2 SAAADI. With 3 bases clipped from V and 5 bases from J, the junction kept 16 bases outside the gene matches. CDR3 length: 18 amino acids. The CDR3 here is CASSDWGIGTSSGETQYF. CDR3 coding DNA: TGCGCCAGCAGTGATTGGGGCATCGGGACTAGCTCGGGGGAGACCCAGTACTTC.

This clone was recorded only once. The V gene is TRBV2, the J gene TRBJ2-2; TRBD1 agrees at 7 bases. V shed 6 bases, J shed 0 bases, and the junction held 4 bases outside the gene matches. CDR3 size: 15 residues. CDR1 and CDR2 from the germline V gene are SNHLY and FYNNEI. CDR3 amino acids: CASRFQGANTGELFF. The CDR3, as DNA: TGTGCCAGCAGATTTCAGGGGGCGAACACCGGGGAGCTGTTTTTT.

V and J are TRBV6-5 and TRBJ1-1; 9 bases agree with TRBD1. CDR3 length equals 14 residues. Germline CDR1 and CDR2: MNHEY and SVGAGI. V gave up 5 bases and J gave up 4 bases; unmatched junction bases: 5. The CDR3 DNA reads TGTGCCAGCAGTATAACGGACAGGGGCACTGAAGCTTTCTTT. Encoded protein: CASSITDRGTEAFF.

The gene calls are TRBV7-9 and TRBJ2-7, with D perhaps matching TRBD2 (5 bases). Germline CDR1 SEHNR, CDR2 FQNEAQ (reference sequence). CDR3 length: 14 amino acids. Trimming removed 0 bases at V and 0 bases at J, with 6 bases between. CDR3: CASSLAGSSYEQYV. CDR3 nucleotide sequence: TGTGCCAGCAGCTTAGCTGGGAGCTCCTACGAGCAGTACGTC.

This chain links TRBV11-2 with TRBJ2-6; 7 bases map to TRBD1. This CDR3 is 16 amino acids long. V was clipped by 1 base and J by 4 bases; unmatched bases: 4. Germline assignment: CDR1 SGHAT and CDR2 FQNNGV. The CDR3 loop reads CASSLVEGAGANVLTF. In nucleotides, the CDR3 is TGTGCCAGCAGCTTAGTAGAGGGGGCGGGGGCCAACGTCCTGACTTTC.

The chain carries TRBV24-1 and TRBJ1-2; TRBD1 is a possible D gene (5 bases). Germline lookup yields CDR1 KGHDR and CDR2 SFDVKD. The CDR3 totals 12 residues. V was cut by 5 bases and J by 3 bases, with 6 bases left in between. CDR3 sequence reads: CATSGGHYGYTF. In nucleotides, the CDR3 is TGTGCCACCAGTGGGGGCCACTATGGCTACACCTTC.

The rearrangement joins TRBV4-2 to TRBJ2-7; TRBD1 aligns across 8 bases. This CDR3 is 16 amino acids long. The germline gives CDR1 LGHNA, CDR2 YNFKEQ. With V trimmed by 6 bases and J by 3 bases, 13 bases remained unmatched. CDR3 sequence: CASSTTGGDRYYEQYV. DNA for the CDR3: TGTGCCAGCAGTACGACCGGAGGGGACAGGTACTACGAGCAGTACGTC.

V gene TRBV2 combines with J gene TRBJ2-3; TRBD2 matches 15 bases. There are 17 residues in the CDR3. Germline V gives CDR1 SNHLY, CDR2 FYNNEI. V lost 4 bases, J lost 2 bases, and 4 bases stayed unmatched. CDR3 DNA sequence: TGTGCCAGCAGTGCGGGACTAGCGGGGGGTGCCACAGATACGCAGTATTTT. It translates to CASSAGLAGGATDTQYF.

V gene TRBV7-2 combines with J gene TRBJ2-6, with 8 bases matching TRBD1. Losses at the gene ends were 5 bases for V and 0 bases for J; bases not matched to a gene: 12. The CDR3 is made up of 19 amino acids. Germline assignment: CDR1 SGHTA and CDR2 FQGNSA. The CDR3, as DNA: TGTGCCAGCAGCGCAGTAGGACAGGGAGCTCGCTCTGGGGCCAACGTCCTGACTTTC. Its translation is CASSAVGQGARSGANVLTF.

This chain joins TRBV6-4 and TRBJ2-3, with TRBD2 as a possible D gene (6 bases). Germline V CDR1 and CDR2: MRHNA, SNTAGT. This CDR3 has 14 amino acids. The V gene lost 4 bases and the J gene lost 3 bases, with 11 bases spanning the gap. CDR3 sequence: CASSVGGETDTQYF. CDR3 coding DNA: TGTGCCAGCAGTGTCGGGGGAGAAACAGATACGCAGTATTTT.

A few counts support this clone. The CDR3, as DNA: TGTGCCAGCAGTACCCAGGGCCTTGGCTACACCTTC. As protein: CASSTQGLGYTF. V usage is TRBV6-2 or TRBV6-3 and J usage is TRBJ1-2; perhaps TRBD1 as D (5 bases). Germline values: CDR1 MNHEY, CDR2 SVGEGT. The V end lost 5 bases, the J end lost 7 bases, and 11 bases lay between the germline ends. This CDR3 is 12 amino acids long.

The V call is TRBV7-8, the J call TRBJ2-5; 13 bases line up with TRBD2. Germline V gene lookup returns CDR1 SGHVS and CDR2 FQNEAQ. Trimming at V came to 5 bases and at J to 5 bases, leaving 14 bases not matched to a gene. CDR3 length equals 18 residues. CDR3 sequence (DNA): TGTGCCAGCAGCCGAAGAGGACTAGCGGGGGTGTTCGAGGAGACCCAGTACTTC. This sequence encodes CASSRRGLAGVFEETQYF.

The CDR3: CASSFESNTGELFF. In DNA form, the CDR3 reads TGCGCCAGCAGCTTCGAGTCGAACACCGGGGAGCTGTTTTTT. The genes are TRBV5-1 and TRBJ2-2, with unresolved D. Trimming took 2 bases from V and 0 from J, leaving 5 bases between them. The CDR3 consists of 14 residues. CDR1 and CDR2 (germline): SGHRS, YFSETQ.